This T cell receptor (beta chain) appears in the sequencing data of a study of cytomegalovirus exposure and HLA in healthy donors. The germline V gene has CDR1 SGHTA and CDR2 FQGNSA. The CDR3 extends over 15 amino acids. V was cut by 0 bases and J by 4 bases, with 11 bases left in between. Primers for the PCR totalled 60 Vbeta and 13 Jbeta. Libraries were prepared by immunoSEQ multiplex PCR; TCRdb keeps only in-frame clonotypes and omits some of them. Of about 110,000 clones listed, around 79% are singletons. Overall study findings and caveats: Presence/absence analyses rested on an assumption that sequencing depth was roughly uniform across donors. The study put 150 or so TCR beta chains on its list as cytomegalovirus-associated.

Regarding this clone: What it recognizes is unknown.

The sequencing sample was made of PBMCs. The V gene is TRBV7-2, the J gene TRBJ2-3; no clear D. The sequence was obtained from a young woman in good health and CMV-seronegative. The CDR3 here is CASSLALIKSDTQYF. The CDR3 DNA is TGTGCCAGCAGCTTAGCGCTAATAAAATCAGATACGCAGTATTTT.